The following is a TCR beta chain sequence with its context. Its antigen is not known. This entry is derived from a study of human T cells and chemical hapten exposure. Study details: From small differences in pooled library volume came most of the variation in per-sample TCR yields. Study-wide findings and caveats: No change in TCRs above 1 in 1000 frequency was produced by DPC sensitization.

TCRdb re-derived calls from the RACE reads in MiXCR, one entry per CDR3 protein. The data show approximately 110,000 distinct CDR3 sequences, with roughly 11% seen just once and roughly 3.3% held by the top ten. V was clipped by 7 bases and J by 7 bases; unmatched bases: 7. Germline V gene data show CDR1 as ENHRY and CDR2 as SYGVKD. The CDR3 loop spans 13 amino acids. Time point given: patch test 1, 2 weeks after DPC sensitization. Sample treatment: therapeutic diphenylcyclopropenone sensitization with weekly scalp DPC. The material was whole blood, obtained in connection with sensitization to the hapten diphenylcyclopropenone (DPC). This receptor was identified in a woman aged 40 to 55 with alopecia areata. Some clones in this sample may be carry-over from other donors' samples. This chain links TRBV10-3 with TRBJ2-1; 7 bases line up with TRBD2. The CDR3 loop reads CAIKGLAANEQFF. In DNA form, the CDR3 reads TGTGCCATCAAAGGCCTAGCGGCAAATGAGCAGTTCTTC.